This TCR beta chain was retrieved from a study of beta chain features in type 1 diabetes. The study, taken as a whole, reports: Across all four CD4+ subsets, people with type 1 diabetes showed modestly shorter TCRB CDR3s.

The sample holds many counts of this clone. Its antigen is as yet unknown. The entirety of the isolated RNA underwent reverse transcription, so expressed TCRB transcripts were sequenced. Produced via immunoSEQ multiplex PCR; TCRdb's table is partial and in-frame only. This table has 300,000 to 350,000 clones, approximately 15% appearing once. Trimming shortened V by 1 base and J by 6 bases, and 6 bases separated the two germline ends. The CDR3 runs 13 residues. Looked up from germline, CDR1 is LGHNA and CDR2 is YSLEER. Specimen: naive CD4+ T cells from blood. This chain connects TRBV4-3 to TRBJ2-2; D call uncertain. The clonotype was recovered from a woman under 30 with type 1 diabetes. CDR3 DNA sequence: TGCGCCAGCAGCCAAGTCGTTCCCGGGGAGCTGTTTTTT. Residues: CASSQVVPGELFF.